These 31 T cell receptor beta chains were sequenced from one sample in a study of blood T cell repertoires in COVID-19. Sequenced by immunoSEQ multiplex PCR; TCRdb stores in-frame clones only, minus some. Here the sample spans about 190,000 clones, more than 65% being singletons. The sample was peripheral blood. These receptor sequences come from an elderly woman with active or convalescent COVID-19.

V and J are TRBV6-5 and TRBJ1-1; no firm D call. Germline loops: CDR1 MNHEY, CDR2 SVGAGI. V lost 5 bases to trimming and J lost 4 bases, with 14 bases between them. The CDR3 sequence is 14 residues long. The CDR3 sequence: CASSLHAEGTEAFF. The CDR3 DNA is TGTGCCAGCAGTCTCCACGCGGAGGGCACTGAAGCTTTCTTT.

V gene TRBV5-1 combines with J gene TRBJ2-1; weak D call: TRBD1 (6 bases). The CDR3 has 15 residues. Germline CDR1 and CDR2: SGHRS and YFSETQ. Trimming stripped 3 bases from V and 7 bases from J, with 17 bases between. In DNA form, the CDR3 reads TGCGCCAGCAGCTATACAGGGTCTTTGGTAAATGAGCAGTTCTTC. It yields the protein CASSYTGSLVNEQFF.

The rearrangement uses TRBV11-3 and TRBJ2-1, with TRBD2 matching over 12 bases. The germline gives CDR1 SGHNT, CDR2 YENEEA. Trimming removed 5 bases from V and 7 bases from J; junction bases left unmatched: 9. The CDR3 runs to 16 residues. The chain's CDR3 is CASSPSGTSGRNEQFF. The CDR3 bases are TGTGCCAGCAGCCCGAGTGGGACTAGCGGGCGAAATGAGCAGTTCTTC.

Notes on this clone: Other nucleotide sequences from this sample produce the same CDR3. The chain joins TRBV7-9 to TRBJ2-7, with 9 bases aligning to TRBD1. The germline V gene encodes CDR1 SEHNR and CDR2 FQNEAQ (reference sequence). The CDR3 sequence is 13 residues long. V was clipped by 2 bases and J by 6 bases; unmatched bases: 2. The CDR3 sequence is CASSLQTGGEQYF. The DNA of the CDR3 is TGTGCCAGCAGCTTACAGACAGGGGGCGAGCAGTACTTC.

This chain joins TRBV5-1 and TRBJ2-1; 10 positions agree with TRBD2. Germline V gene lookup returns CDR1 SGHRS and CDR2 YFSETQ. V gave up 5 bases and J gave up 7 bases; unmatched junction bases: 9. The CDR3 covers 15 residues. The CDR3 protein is CASSQTSGMVNEQFF. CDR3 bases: TGCGCCAGCAGTCAAACTAGCGGGATGGTTAATGAGCAGTTCTTC.

CDR3 amino acids: CASSTRETEAFF. The CDR3 bases are TGTGCCAGCTCAACCAGGGAAACTGAAGCTTTCTTT. The V gene is TRBV18, the J gene TRBJ1-1; tentative D call: TRBD1 (5 bases). This CDR3 comprises 12 residues. Germline CDR1 is KGHSH and CDR2 is LQKENI. Trimming left V 5 bases short and J 5 bases short, with 9 bases between.

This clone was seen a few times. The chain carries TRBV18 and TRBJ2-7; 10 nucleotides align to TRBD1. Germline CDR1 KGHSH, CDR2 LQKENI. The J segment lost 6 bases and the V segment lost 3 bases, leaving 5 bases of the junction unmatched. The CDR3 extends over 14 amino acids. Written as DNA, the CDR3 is TGTGCCAGCTCACCGACAGGGGGCGAGGGCGAGCAGTACTTC. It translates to CASSPTGGEGEQYF.

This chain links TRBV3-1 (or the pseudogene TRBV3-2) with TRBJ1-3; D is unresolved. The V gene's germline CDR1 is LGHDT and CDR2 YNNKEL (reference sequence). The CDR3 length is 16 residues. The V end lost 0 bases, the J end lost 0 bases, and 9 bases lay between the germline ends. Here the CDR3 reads CASSQDTFYSGNTIYF. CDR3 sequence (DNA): TGTGCCAGCAGCCAAGATACGTTCTACTCTGGAAACACCATATATTTT.

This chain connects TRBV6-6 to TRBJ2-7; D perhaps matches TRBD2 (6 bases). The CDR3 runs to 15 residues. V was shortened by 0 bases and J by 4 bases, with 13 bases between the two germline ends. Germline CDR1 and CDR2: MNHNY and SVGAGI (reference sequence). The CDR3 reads CASSYSRPRDYEQYF. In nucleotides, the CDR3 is TGTGCCAGCAGTTACTCCAGGCCGCGGGATTACGAGCAGTACTTC.

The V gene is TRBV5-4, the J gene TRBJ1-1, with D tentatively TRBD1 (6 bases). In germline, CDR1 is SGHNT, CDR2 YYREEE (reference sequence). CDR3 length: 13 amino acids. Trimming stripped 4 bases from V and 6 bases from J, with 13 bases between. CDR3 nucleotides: TGTGCCAGCAGCCCAAGACAGGCCCCTGAAGCTTTCTTT. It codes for CASSPRQAPEAFF.

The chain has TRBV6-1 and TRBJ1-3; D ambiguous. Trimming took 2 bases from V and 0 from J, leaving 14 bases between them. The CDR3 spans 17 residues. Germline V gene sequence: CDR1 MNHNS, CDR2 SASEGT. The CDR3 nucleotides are TGTGCCAGCAGTGAAAGGAGGGTAGGAGACTCTGGAAACACCATATATTTT. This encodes CASSERRVGDSGNTIYF.

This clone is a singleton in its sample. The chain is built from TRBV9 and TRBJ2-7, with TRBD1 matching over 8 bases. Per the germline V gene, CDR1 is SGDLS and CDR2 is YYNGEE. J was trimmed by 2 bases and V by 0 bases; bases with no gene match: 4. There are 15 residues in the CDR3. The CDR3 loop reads CASSVGGTGPYEQYF. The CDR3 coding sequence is TGTGCCAGCAGCGTAGGGGGGACAGGCCCCTACGAGCAGTACTTC. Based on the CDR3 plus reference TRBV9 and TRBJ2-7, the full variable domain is DSGVTQTPKHLITATGQRVTLRCSPRSGDLSVYWYQQSLDQGLQFLIQYYNGEERAKGNILERFSAQQFPDLHSELNLSSLELGDSALYFCASSVGGTGPYEQYFGPGTRLTVT.

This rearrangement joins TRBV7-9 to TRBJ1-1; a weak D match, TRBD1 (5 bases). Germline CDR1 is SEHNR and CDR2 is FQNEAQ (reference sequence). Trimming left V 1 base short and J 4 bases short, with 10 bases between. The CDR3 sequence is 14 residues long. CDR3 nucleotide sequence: TGTGCCAGCAGCTTAGGGGGCGGGGGCACTGAAGCTTTCTTT. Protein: CASSLGGGGTEAFF.

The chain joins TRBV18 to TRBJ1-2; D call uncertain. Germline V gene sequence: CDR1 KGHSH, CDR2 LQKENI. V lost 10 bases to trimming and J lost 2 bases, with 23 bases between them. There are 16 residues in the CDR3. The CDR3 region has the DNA TGTGCCACACCCATTTCCAGTCCGGGGAGGAACTATGGCTACACCTTC. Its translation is CATPISSPGRNYGYTF.

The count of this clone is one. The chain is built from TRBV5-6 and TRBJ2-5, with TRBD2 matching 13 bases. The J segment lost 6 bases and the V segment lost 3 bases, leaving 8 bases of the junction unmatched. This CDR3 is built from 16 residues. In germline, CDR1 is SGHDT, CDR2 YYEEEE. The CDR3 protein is CASSWGLAGSLKTQYF. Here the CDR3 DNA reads TGTGCCAGCAGCTGGGGACTAGCGGGGTCTCTGAAGACCCAGTACTTC.

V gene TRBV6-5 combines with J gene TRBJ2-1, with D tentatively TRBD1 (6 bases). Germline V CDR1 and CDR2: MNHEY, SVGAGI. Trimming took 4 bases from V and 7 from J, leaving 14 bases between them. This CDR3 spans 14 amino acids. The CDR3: CASSSGASSNEQFF. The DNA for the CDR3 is TGTGCCAGCAGTTCAGGGGCTTCAAGTAATGAGCAGTTCTTC.

CDR3 bases: TGTGCCAGCAGCTTGGACAGACCCACTGAAGCTTTCTTT. This encodes CASSLDRPTEAFF. This chain uses TRBV5-5 with TRBJ1-1; D is uncertain. Germline V gene lookup returns CDR1 SGHKS and CDR2 YYEKEE (reference sequence). The CDR3 contains 13 residues. The V end lost 0 bases, the J end lost 4 bases, and 7 bases lay between the germline ends. Full variable domain (missing parts from reference TRBV5-5 and TRBJ1-1): DAGVTQSPTHLIKTRGQQVTLRCSPISGHKSVSWYQQVLGQGPQFIFQYYEKEERGRGNFPDRFSARQFPNYSSELNVNALLLGDSALYLCASSLDRPTEAFFGQGTRLTVV.

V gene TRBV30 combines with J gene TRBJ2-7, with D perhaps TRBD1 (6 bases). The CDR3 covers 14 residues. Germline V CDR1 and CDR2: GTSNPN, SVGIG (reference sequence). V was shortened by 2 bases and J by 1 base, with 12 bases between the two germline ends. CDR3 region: CAWSFDRWSYEQYF. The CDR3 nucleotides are TGTGCCTGGAGTTTTGACAGGTGGTCCTACGAGCAGTACTTC.

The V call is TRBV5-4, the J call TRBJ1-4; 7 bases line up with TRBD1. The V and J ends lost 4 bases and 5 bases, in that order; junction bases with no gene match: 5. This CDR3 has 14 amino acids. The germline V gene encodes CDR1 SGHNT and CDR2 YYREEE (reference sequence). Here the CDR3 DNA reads TGTGCCAGCAGCCCCGACAGGGCCAATGAAAAACTGTTTTTT. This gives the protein CASSPDRANEKLFF. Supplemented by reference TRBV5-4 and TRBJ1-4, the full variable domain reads ETGVTQSPTHLIKTRGQQVTLRCSSQSGHNTVSWYQQALGQGPQFIFQYYREEENGRGNFPPRFSGLQFPNYSSELNVNALELDDSALYLCASSPDRANEKLFFGSGTQLSVL.

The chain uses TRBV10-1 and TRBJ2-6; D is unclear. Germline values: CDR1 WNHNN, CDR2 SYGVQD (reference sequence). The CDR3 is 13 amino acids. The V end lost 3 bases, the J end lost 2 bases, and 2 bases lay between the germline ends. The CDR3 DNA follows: TGCGCCAGCAGTGACACTGGGGCCAACGTCCTGACTTTC. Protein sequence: CASSDTGANVLTF.

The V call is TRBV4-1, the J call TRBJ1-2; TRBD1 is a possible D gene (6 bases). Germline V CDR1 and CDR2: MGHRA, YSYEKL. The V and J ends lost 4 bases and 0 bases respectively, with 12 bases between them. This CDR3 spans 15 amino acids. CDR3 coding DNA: TGCGCCAGCAGCCTATCGGACAGAGCTAACTATGGCTACACCTTC. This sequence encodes CASSLSDRANYGYTF.

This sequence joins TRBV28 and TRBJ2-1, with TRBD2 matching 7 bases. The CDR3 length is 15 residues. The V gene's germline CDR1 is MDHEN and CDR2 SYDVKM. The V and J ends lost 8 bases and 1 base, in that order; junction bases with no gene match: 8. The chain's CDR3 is CASDWRTSSYNEQFF. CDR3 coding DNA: TGTGCCAGCGATTGGCGGACTAGTTCCTACAATGAGCAGTTCTTC.

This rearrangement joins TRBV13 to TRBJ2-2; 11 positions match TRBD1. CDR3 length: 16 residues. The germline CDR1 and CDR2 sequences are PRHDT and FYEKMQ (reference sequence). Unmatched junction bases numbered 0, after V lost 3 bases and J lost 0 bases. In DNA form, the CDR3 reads TGTGCCAGCAGCTTGGGACAGGGGGCGAACACCGGGGAGCTGTTTTTT. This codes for CASSLGQGANTGELFF.

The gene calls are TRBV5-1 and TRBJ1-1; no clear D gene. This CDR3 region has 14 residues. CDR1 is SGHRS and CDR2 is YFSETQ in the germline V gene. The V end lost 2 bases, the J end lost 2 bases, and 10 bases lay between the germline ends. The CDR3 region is CASSFGPSNTEAFF. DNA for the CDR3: TGCGCCAGCAGCTTTGGGCCCTCAAACACTGAAGCTTTCTTT.

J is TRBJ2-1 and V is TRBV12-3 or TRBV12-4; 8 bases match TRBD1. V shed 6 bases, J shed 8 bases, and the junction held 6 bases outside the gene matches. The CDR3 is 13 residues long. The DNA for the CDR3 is TGTGCCAGCAGCCCAGGGGGCCGGGATGAGCAGTTCTTC. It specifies CASSPGGRDEQFF.

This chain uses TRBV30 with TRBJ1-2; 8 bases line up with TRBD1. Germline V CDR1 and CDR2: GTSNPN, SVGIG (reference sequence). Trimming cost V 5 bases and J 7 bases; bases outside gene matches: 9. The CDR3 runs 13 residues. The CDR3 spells CAWSPGQGSGYTF. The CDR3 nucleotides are TGTGCCTGGTCCCCCGGACAGGGAAGTGGCTACACCTTC.

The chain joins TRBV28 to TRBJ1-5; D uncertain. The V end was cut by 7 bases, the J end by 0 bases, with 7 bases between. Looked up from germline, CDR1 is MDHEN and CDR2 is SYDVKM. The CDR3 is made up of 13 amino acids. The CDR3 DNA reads TGTGCCAGCACAAAGCCTAGCAATCAGCCCCAGCATTTT. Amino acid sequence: CASTKPSNQPQHF.

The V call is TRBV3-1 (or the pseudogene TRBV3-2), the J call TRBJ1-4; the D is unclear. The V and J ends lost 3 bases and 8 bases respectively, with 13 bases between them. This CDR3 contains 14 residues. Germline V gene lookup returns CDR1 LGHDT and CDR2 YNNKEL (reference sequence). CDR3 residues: CASSHPERGEKLFF. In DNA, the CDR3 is TGTGCCAGCAGCCACCCGGAGAGAGGAGAAAAACTGTTTTTT.

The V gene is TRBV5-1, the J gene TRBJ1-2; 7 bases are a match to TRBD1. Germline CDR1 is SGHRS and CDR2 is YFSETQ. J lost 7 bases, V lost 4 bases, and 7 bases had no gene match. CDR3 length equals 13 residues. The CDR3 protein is CASSHRAGGGYTF. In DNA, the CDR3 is TGCGCCAGCAGCCACCGGGCAGGGGGTGGCTACACCTTC.

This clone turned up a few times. In nucleotides, the CDR3 is TGCGCCAGCAGGAAAGACTTCGGGGGGCAAAATAATTCACCCCTCCACTTT. Its translation: CASRKDFGGQNNSPLHF. The genes are TRBV5-1 and TRBJ1-6; D may be TRBD1 (6 bases). Germline V CDR1 and CDR2: SGHRS, YFSETQ. The CDR3 sequence is 17 residues long. V was trimmed by 5 bases and J by 5 bases, leaving 20 bases between them.

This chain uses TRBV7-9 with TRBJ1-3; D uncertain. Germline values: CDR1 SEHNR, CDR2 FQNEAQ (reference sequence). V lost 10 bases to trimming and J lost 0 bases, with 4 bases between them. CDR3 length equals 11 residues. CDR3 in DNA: TGTGCCACAGGCTCTGGAAACACCATATATTTT. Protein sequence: CATGSGNTIYF.